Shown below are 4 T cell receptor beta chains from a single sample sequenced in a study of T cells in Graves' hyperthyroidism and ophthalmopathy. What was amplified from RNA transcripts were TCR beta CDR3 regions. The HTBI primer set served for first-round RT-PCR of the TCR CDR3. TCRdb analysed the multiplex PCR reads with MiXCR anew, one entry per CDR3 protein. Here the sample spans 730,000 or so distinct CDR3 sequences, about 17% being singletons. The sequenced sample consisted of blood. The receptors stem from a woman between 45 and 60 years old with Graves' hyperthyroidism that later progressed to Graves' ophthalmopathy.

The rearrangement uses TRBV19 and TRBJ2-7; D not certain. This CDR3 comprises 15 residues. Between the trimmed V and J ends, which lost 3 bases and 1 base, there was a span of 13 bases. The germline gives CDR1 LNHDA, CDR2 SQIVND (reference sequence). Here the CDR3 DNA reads TGTGCCAGTAGTATTGGTGGAGTTACGTCCTACGAGCAGTACTTC. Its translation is CASSIGGVTSYEQYF.

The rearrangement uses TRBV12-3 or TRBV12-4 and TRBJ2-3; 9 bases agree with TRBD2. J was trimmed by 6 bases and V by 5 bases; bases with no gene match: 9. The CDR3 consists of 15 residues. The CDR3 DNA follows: TGTGCCAGCAGTCCAGGAGCGGGGGGTCGGGATACGCAGTATTTT. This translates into CASSPGAGGRDTQYF.

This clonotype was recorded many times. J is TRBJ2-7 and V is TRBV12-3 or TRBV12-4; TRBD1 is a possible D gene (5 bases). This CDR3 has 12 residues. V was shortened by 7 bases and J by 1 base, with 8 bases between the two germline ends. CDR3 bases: TGTGCCAGCACCTGGACATCCTACGAGCAGTACTTC. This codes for CASTWTSYEQYF.

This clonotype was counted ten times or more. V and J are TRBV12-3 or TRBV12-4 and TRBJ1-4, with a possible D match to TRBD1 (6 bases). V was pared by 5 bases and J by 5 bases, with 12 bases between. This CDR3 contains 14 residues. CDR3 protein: CASSPGDGNEKLFF. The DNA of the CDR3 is TGTGCCAGCAGTCCAGGGGACGGGAATGAAAAACTGTTTTTT.